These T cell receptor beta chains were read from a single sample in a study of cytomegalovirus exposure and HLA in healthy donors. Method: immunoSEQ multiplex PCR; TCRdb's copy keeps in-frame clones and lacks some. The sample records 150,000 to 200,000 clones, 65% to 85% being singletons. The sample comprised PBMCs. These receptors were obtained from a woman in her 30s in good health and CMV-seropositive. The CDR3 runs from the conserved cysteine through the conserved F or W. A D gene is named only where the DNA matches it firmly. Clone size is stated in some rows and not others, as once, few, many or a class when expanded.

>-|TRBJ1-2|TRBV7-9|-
CASSQPFDRTYYGYTF
TGTGCCAGCAGCCAACCTTTTGACAGGACCTACTATGGCTACACCTTC
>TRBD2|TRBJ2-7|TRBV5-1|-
CASSLVGGSSYEQYF
TGCGCCAGCAGCTTGGTGGGAGGGTCCTCCTACGAGCAGTACTTC
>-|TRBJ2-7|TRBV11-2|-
CASSLDRLRGGYEQYF
TGTGCCAGCAGCTTAGATCGGCTTAGGGGTGGGTACGAGCAGTACTTC
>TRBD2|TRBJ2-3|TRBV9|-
CASSVTAGPTDTQYF
TGTGCCAGCAGCGTAACAGCGGGGCCCACAGATACGCAGTATTTT
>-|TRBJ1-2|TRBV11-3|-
CASSRRATLSVNYGYTF
TGTGCCAGCAGCAGGAGGGCCACACTATCCGTTAACTATGGCTACACCTTC
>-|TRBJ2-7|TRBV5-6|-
CASSLGGQGMGEQYF
TGTGCCAGCAGCTTGGGGGGACAAGGCATGGGGGAGCAGTACTTC
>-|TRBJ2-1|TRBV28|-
CASSLGGFNEQFF
TGTGCCAGCTCCCTTGGGGGGTTTAATGAGCAGTTCTTC
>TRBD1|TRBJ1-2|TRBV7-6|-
CASSSSGGGGSYGYTF
TGTGCCAGCAGCTCCTCAGGGGGCGGGGGTAGCTATGGCTACACCTTC
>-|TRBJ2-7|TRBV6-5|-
CASVLGGEQYF
TGTGCCAGCGTACTAGGGGGCGAGCAGTACTTC
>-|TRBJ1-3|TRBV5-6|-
CASSPWTALNTIYF
TGTGCCAGCAGCCCGTGGACAGCACTAAACACCATATATTTT
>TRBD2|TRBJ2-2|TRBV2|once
CASSWAGGNTGELFF
TGTGCCAGCAGCTGGGCGGGAGGGAACACCGGGGAGCTGTTTTTT
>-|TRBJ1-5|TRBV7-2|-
CASSFAENQPQHF
TGTGCCAGCAGCTTCGCAGAAAATCAGCCCCAGCATTTT
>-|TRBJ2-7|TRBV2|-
CASSRDTYEQYF
TGTGCCAGCAGCAGGGATACCTACGAGCAGTACTTC
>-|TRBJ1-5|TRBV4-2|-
CASSTRQGNQPQHF
TGTGCCAGCAGCACCCGACAGGGCAATCAGCCCCAGCATTTT
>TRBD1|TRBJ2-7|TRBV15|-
CATSRTGQKAYEQYF
TGTGCCACCAGCAGGACAGGGCAAAAAGCCTACGAGCAGTACTTC
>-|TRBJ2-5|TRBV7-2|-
CASSLGDIKTQYF
TGTGCCAGCAGCTTGGGGGACATAAAGACCCAGTACTTC
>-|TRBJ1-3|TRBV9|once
CASSVQGSGNTIYF
TGTGCCAGCAGCGTCCAGGGATCTGGAAACACCATATATTTT
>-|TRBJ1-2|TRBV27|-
CASSFGSGNGYTF
TGTGCCAGCAGTTTCGGATCAGGGAACGGCTACACCTTC
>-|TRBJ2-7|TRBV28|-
CASSLSIQVLGPYSYEQYF
TGTGCCAGCAGTTTAAGTATCCAGGTACTGGGGCCCTACTCCTACGAGCAGTACTTC
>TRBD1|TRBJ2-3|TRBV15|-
CATSEGTGSTDTQYF
TGTGCCACCAGCGAGGGGACAGGTAGCACAGATACGCAGTATTTT
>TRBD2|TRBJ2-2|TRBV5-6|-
CASRRGGMAGELFF
TGTGCCAGTCGTCGGGGGGGGATGGCCGGGGAGCTGTTTTTT
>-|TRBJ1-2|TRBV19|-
CASTFGGRGYGYTF
TGTGCCAGCACTTTTGGCGGCAGGGGCTATGGCTACACCTTC
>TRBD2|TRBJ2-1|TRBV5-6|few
CASSLAGSGRADEQFF
TGTGCCAGCAGCTTGGCGGGAAGTGGGAGGGCCGATGAGCAGTTCTTC
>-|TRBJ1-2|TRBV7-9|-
CASSEVNVYGYTF
TGTGCCAGTTCGGAGGTTAACGTCTATGGCTACACCTTC
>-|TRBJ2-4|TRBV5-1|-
CASSYGVVKNIQYF
TGCGCCAGCAGCTACGGGGTAGTCAAAAACATTCAGTACTTC
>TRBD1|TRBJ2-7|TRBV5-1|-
CASSREGQGAYEQYF
TGCGCCAGCAGCCGCGAGGGGCAGGGGGCATACGAGCAGTACTTC
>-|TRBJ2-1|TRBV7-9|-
CASSFRGRDYNEQFF
TGTGCCAGCAGCTTCAGGGGTAGGGACTACAATGAGCAGTTCTTC
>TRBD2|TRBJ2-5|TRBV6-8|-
CASRTETGTSGGVTQETQYF
TGTGCCAGCAGGACCGAAACCGGGACTAGCGGGGGAGTAACCCAAGAGACCCAGTACTTC
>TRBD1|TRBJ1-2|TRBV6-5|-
CASSYRTGSNYGYTF
TGTGCCAGCAGTTACAGGACAGGGTCAAACTATGGCTACACCTTC